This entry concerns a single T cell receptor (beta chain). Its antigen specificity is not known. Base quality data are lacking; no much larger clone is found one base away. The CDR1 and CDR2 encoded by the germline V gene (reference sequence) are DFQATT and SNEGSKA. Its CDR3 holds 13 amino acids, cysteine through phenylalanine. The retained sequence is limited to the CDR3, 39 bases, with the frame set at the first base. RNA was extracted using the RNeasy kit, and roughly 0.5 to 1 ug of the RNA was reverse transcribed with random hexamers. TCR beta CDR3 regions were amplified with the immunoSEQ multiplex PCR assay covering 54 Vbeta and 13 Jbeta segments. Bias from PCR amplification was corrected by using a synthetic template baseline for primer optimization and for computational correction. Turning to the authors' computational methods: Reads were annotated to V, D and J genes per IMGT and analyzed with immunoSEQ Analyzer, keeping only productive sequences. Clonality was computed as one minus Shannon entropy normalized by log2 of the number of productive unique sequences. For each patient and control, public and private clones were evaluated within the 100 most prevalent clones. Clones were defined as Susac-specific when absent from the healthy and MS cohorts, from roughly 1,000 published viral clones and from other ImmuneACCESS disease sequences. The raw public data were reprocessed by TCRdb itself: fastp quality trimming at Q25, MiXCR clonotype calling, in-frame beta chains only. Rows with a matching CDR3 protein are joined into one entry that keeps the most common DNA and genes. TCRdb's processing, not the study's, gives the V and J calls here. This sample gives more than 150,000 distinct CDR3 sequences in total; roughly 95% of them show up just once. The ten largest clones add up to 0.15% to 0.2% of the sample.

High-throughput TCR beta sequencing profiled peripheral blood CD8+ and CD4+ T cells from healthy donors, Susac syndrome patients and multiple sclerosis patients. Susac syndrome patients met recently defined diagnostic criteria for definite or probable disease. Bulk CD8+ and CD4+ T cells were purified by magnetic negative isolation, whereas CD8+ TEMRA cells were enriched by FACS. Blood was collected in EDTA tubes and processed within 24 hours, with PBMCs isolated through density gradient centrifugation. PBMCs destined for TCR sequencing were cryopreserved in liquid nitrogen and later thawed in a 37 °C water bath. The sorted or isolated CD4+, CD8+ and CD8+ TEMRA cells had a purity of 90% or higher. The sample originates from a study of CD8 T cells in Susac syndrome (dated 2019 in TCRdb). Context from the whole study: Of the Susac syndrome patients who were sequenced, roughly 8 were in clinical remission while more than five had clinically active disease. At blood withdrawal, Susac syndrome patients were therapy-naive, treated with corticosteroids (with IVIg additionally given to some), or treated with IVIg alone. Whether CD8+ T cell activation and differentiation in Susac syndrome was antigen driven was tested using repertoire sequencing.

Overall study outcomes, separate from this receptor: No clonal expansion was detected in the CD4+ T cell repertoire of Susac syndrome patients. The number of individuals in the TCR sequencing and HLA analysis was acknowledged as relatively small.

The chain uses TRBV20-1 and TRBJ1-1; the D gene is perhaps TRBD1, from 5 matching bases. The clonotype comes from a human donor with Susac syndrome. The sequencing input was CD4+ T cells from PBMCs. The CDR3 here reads CSLSRGMNTEAFF. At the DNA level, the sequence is TGCAGCCTCTCTCGGGGGATGAACACTGAAGCTTTCTTT.